This T cell receptor (beta chain) was recorded in a study of T cell repertoires in cytomegalovirus infection. Turning to the study itself: TCR beta signatures that were public indicated CMV infection and matching HLA type. Study conclusions and caveats: Predominance within the ex vivo response was attributable to HLA-C-restricted CMV-specific TCR beta clonotypes. Cumulative frequency (of public TCR beta family members) identified carriers of CMV plus the relevant HLA.

In germline, CDR1 is SGHKS, CDR2 YYEKEE (reference sequence). V lost 1 base and J lost 4, with 20 bases in between. The CDR3 totals 17 residues. MiXCR was run by TCRdb on the reads, yielding one entry per CDR3 protein. This repertoire shows approximately 340,000 distinct CDR3 sequences, under 35% found once; its top ten account for 15% to 25%. Concerning this clonotype itself: The target antigen is unknown.

The V call is TRBV5-5, the J call TRBJ2-5; D may be TRBD2 (6 bases). The sequenced sample was cultured PBMCs, obtained from culture after CMV antigen stimulation. The sequence was collected from a human donor in good health (CMV status not recorded). Some clones in this sample may be carry-over from other donors' samples. The CDR3 coding sequence is TGTGCCAGCAGCTTGAGGGTACGGGGGAATCAGTTAGAGACCCAGTACTTC. The encoded protein is CASSLRVRGNQLETQYF.